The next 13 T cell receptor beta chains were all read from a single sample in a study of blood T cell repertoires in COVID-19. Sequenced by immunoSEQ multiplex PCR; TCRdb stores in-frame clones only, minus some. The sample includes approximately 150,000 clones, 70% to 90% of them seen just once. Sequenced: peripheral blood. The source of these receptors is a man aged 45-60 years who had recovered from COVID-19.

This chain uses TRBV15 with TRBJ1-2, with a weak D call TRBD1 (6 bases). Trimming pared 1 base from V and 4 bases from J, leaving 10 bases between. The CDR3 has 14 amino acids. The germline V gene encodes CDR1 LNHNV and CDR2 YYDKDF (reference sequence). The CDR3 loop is CATSRAQGSYGYTF. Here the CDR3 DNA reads TGTGCCACCAGCAGAGCACAGGGCTCCTATGGCTACACCTTC.

Written as DNA, the CDR3 is TGTGCCAGCAGTCCGTCGGGGGGCTCCTACAATGAGCAGTTCTTC. Translation: CASSPSGGSYNEQFF. The chain employs TRBV27 and TRBJ2-1; 7 bases are a match to TRBD2. Looked up from germline, CDR1 is MNHEY and CDR2 is SMNVEV (reference sequence). J lost 0 bases, V lost 5 bases, and 4 bases had no gene match. This CDR3 has 15 residues.

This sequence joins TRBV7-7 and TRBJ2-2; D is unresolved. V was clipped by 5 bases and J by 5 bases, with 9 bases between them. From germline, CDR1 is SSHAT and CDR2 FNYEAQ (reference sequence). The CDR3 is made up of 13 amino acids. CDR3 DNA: TGTGCCAGCAGCCCGTCTACGACCGGGGAGCTGTTTTTT. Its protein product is CASSPSTTGELFF. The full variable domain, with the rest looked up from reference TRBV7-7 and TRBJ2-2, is GAGVSQSPRYKVTKRGQDVTLRCDPISSHATLYWYQQALGQGPEFLTYFNYEAQPDKSGLPSDRFSAERPEGSISTLTIQRTEQRDSAMYRCASSPSTTGELFFGEGSRLTVL.

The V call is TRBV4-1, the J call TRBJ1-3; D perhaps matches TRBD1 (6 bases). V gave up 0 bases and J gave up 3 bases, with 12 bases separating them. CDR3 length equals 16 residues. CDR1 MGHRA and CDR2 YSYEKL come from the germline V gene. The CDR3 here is CASSQDRMTGGNTIYF. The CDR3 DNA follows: TGCGCCAGCAGCCAAGATCGGATGACAGGTGGAAACACCATATATTTT.

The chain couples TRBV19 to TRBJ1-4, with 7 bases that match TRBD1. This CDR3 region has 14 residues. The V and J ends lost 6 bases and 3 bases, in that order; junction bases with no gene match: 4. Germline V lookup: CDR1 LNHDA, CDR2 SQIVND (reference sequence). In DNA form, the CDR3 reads TGTGCCAGTAGAATGGGACAGCCTAATGAAAAACTGTTTTTT. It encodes CASRMGQPNEKLFF.

The CDR3 is CASSETGAGYQETQYF. CDR3 nucleotide sequence: TGTGCCAGCAGTGAAACGGGAGCAGGCTACCAAGAGACCCAGTACTTC. The chain uses TRBV2 and TRBJ2-5, with D possibly TRBD2 on 6 matching bases. CDR3 length equals 16 residues. Germline values: CDR1 SNHLY, CDR2 FYNNEI. V lost 2 bases and J lost 0, with 13 bases in between.

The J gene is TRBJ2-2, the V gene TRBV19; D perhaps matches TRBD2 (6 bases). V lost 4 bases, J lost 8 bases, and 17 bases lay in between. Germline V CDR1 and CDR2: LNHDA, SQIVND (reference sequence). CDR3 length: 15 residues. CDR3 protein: CASSTGTSKGGELFF. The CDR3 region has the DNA TGTGCCAGTAGTACCGGGACTTCCAAAGGGGGGGAGCTGTTTTTT.

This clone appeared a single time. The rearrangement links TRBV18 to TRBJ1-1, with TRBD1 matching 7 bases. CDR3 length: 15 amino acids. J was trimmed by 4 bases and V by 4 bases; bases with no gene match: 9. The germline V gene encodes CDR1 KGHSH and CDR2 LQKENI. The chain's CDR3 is CASSLKDPGGTEAFF. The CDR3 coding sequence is TGTGCCAGCTCACTTAAGGACCCAGGGGGCACTGAAGCTTTCTTT.

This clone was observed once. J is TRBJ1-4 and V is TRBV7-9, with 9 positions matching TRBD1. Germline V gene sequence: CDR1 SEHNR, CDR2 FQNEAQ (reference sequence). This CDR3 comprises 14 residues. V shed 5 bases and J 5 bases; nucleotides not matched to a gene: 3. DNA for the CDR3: TGTGCCAGCAGCCGGACAGGGGAAAATGAAAAACTGTTTTTT. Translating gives CASSRTGENEKLFF.

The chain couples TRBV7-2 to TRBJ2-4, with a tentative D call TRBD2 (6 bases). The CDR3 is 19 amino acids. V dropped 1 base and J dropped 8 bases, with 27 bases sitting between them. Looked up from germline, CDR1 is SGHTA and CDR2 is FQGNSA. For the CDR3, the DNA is TGTGCCAGCAGCTTAGTGGTCCTGGGGACTCCCCATGTGGCGGACATTCAGTACTTC. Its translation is CASSLVVLGTPHVADIQYF. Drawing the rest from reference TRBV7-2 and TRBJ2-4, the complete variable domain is GAGVSQSPSNKVTEKGKDVELRCDPISGHTALYWYRQSLGQGLEFLIYFQGNSAPDKSGLPSDRFSAERTGGSVSTLTIQRTQQEDSAVYLCASSLVVLGTPHVADIQYFGAGTRLSVL.

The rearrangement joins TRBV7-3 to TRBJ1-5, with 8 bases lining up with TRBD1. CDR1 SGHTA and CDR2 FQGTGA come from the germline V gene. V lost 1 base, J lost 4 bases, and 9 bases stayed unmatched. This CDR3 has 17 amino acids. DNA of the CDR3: TGTGCCAGCAGCTTAAAGGGGACAGGCCCGATAAATCAGCCCCAGCATTTT. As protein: CASSLKGTGPINQPQHF.

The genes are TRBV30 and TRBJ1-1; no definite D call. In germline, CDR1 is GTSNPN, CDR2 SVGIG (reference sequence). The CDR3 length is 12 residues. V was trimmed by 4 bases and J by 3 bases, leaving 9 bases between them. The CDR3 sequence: CAWNLPDTEAFF. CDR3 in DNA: TGTGCCTGGAATCTACCGGACACTGAAGCTTTCTTT.

DNA of the CDR3: TGTGCCAGCAGCCAACCCCCGACAGGACCCTACTTC. This encodes CASSQPPTGPYF. The chain links TRBV14 to TRBJ2-7; D perhaps matches TRBD1 (6 bases). Looked up from germline, CDR1 is SGHDN and CDR2 is FVKESK. The V and J ends lost 2 bases and 13 bases respectively, with 15 bases between them. The CDR3 loop spans 12 amino acids.